This is a list of T cell receptor beta chains from one sample in a study of T-cell reconstitution after alpha-beta-depleted transplantation in children. TCRdb redid the calling of the PCR reads with MiXCR, one entry per CDR3 protein. Seen here are around 71,000 distinct CDR3 sequences, roughly 6.6% observed once, and the top ten hold more than 2.5%. The specimen was PBMCs from the stem cell graft donor, collected from the stem cell graft. The receptor source for this set is a human donor who donated a stem cell graft to a child with acute lymphoblastic leukemia. CDR3s include the opening cysteine and the closing phenylalanine or tryptophan. D genes are given only for firm matches. Not every row has a clone size; where given, it reads once, few, many or a size class.

>TRBJ2-5|TRBV6-5|many|NA
CASSYSGLSQETQYF
TGTGCCAGCAGTTACTCAGGGTTGTCACAAGAGACCCAGTACTTC
>TRBJ2-7|TRBV6-1|many|NA
CASSEIYEQYF
TGTGCCAGCAGTGAGATCTACGAGCAGTACTTC
>TRBJ2-1|TRBV7-9|many|TRBD2
CASSRTLSGGQYNEQFF
TGTGCCAGCAGTCGTACACTCAGCGGGGGGCAATACAATGAGCAGTTCTTC
>TRBJ1-1|TRBV6-2/TRBV6-3|NA|NA
CASSTLLLLQTEAFF
TGTGCCAGCAGCACTTTGCTTCTCCTTCAGACTGAAGCTTTCTTT
>TRBJ2-7|TRBV21-1|many|NA
CASSKRDEYEQYF
TGTGCCAGCAGCAAACGGGACGAATACGAGCAGTACTTC
>TRBJ2-7|TRBV9|many|NA
CASSPNIGLFPYEQYF
TGTGCCAGCAGCCCCAATATCGGACTTTTCCCCTACGAGCAGTACTTC
>TRBJ2-7|TRBV4-1|NA|NA
CASSQDLVRTRGFNEQYF
TGCGCCAGCAGCCAAGATCTGGTGAGAACAAGGGGATTCAACGAGCAGTACTTC
>TRBJ1-5|TRBV9|NA|NA
CASSQGISNQPQHF
TGTGCCAGCAGTCAGGGGATTAGCAATCAGCCCCAGCATTTT
>TRBJ2-1|TRBV20-1|few|NA
CSASAGRGAHEQFF
TGCAGTGCCAGCGCGGGCAGGGGGGCGCATGAGCAGTTCTTC
>TRBJ2-7|TRBV5-1|many|NA
CASSLEGVGEQYF
TGCGCCAGCAGCTTGGAGGGGGTAGGAGAGCAGTACTTC
>TRBJ2-3|TRBV20-1|many|TRBD2
CSALTGTSGSTDTQYF
TGCAGTGCTTTAACCGGGACTAGCGGGAGCACAGATACGCAGTATTTT
>TRBJ2-2|TRBV15|NA|TRBD1
CATSRVAGTGNTGELFF
TGTGCCACCAGCAGGGTTGCCGGGACAGGGAACACCGGGGAGCTGTTTTTT
>TRBJ1-6|TRBV10-3|many|NA
CAITLDRAAPLHF
TGTGCCATCACCTTGGACAGAGCGGCACCCCTCCACTTT
>TRBJ2-2|TRBV6-4|many|NA
CASSARLDLGELFF
TGTGCCAGCAGTGCTAGACTAGATCTCGGGGAGCTGTTTTTT
>TRBJ2-3|TRBV5-5|few|NA
CASSLDSTDTQYF
TGTGCCAGCAGCTTGGATAGTACAGATACGCAGTATTTT
>TRBJ1-2|TRBV29-1|NA|NA
CSVDHQTRYGYTF
TGCAGCGTTGACCACCAAACTCGATATGGCTACACCTTC
>TRBJ1-1|TRBV5-6|few|NA
CASSLAVLGDRPWNTEAFF
TGTGCCAGCAGCTTGGCCGTTCTAGGAGACAGGCCGTGGAACACTGAAGCTTTCTTT
>TRBJ2-3|TRBV20-1|few|TRBD2
CSAREGRGARTDTQYF
TGCAGTGCTAGAGAAGGGCGGGGGGCCCGCACAGATACGCAGTATTTT
>TRBJ2-3|TRBV27|many|NA
CASSARDTQYF
TGTGCCAGCTCCGCGAGAGATACGCAGTATTTT
>TRBJ1-1|TRBV7-8|many|NA
CASTPGQGTNTEAFF
TGTGCCAGCACCCCGGGCCAGGGAACGAACACTGAAGCTTTCTTT
>TRBJ1-4|TRBV5-5|many|TRBD1
CASSLVWDRNEKLFF
TGTGCCAGCAGCTTGGTTTGGGACAGAAATGAAAAACTGTTTTTT
>TRBJ1-1|TRBV6-5|many|NA
CASRTRGNTEAFF
TGTGCCAGCAGGACAAGGGGCAACACTGAAGCTTTCTTT
>TRBJ1-3|TRBV9|many|TRBD1
CASSGDRARSGNTIYF
TGTGCCAGCAGCGGGGACAGGGCCCGATCTGGAAACACCATATATTTT
>TRBJ2-7|TRBV5-6|many|NA
CASSLRAGLAFYEQYF
TGTGCCAGCAGCCTAAGGGCGGGCCTAGCTTTCTACGAGCAGTACTTC
>TRBJ1-4|TRBV6-2/TRBV6-3|few|NA
CASSYGRREKLFF
TGTGCCAGCAGTTACGGTCGGAGGGAAAAACTGTTTTTT
>TRBJ2-5|TRBV9|NA|NA
CASSLSAGETQYF
TGTGCCAGCAGCCTCTCCGCGGGAGAGACCCAGTACTTC
>TRBJ1-6|TRBV29-1|few|NA
CSVVVSEDGYNSPLHF
TGCAGCGTTGTGGTCTCGGAAGACGGCTATAATTCACCCCTCCACTTT
>TRBJ1-1|TRBV6-2/TRBV6-3|NA|TRBD1
CASSYPRTGGFTEAFF
TGTGCCAGCAGTTACCCTCGGACAGGGGGCTTCACTGAAGCTTTCTTT
>TRBJ2-5|TRBV20-1|many|NA
CSAPKASDSKETQYF
TGCAGTGCTCCGAAGGCGTCAGACTCCAAGGAGACCCAGTACTTC
>TRBJ2-3|TRBV7-2|many|NA
CASSLVRTDSDTQYF
TGTGCCAGCAGCTTAGTTAGGACTGACTCAGATACGCAGTATTTT
>TRBJ2-7|TRBV20-1|many|TRBD2
CSAPLRRTGRTSGRAWGEQYF
TGCAGTGCTCCGTTACGTAGGACAGGGAGGACTAGCGGGAGGGCCTGGGGCGAGCAGTACTTC
>TRBJ1-1|TRBV29-1|many|NA
CSGERGFGTEAFF
TGCAGCGGCGAGAGAGGGTTCGGGACTGAAGCTTTCTTT
>TRBJ2-1|TRBV6-4|many|TRBD1
CASSDGTGIYNEQFF
TGTGCCAGCAGTGACGGGACAGGGATTTACAATGAGCAGTTCTTC
>TRBJ2-2|TRBV2|NA|NA
CASSDPRQNTGELFF
TGTGCCAGCAGTGACCCCAGACAGAACACCGGGGAGCTGTTTTTT
>TRBJ2-7|TRBV27|many|NA
CASGGTWYEQYF
TGTGCCAGCGGGGGGACCTGGTACGAGCAGTACTTC
>TRBJ2-7|TRBV12-3/TRBV12-4|many|TRBD1
CASSPGQDALEQYF
TGTGCCAGCAGTCCCGGACAGGACGCCCTCGAGCAGTACTTC
>TRBJ2-7|TRBV9|many|TRBD2
CASSPGGLYEQYF
TGTGCCAGCAGCCCGGGGGGTTTGTACGAGCAGTACTTC
>TRBJ2-3|TRBV6-2/TRBV6-3|NA|NA
CASSYWGLGGGTDTQYF
TGTGCCAGCAGTTACTGGGGACTGGGCGGGGGCACAGATACGCAGTATTTT
>TRBJ2-1|TRBV5-1|many|TRBD2
CASSLVSGDYNEQFF
TGCGCCAGCAGCTTGGTTAGCGGGGACTACAATGAGCAGTTCTTC
>TRBJ2-2|TRBV12-5|many|NA
CASGLGTLTGELFF
TGTGCTAGTGGTTTGGGTACCCTCACCGGGGAGCTGTTTTTT